This T cell receptor beta chain was identified in a study of blood T cell repertoires in COVID-19. In the original workflow: From reference gene primer amplification, estimates of nucleated cell counts were derived. Sequencing used immunoSEQ multiplex PCR; TCRdb keeps in-frame clones, though not all of them. The V and J calls and clone size come from that table; D and trimming were worked out from the DNA. Counted here are some 340,000 clones, approximately 90% occurring once; the ten biggest clones make up 3% to 5%. The CDR3 totals 16 residues. Source material: PBMCs or T cells enriched from blood (not recorded which). This TCR was sampled from a woman in her twenties or thirties who had been exposed to COVID-19. The genes are TRBV21-1 and TRBJ1-3. TRBV21-1 is a documented pseudogene. The CDR3 coding sequence is TGTGCCAGCAGCAAAGTGTCGCACTTCTCTGGAAACACCATATATTTT. This gives the protein CASSKVSHFSGNTIYF.